This T cell receptor gamma chain was captured by sequencing in a study of γδ T cells in repeated Plasmodium falciparum infection. Study information: Malaria-naive adults were infected with P. falciparum NF54 four times over roughly 640 days. Samples were taken at baseline, before some infections, and 21 days after each.

This CDR3 spans 14 amino acids. Germline CDR1 and CDR2: GITISATS and ISYDGTV (reference sequence). Vgamma9/Vdelta2+ and Vdelta2-negative gammadelta T cells were flow-sorted from PBMC for bulk sequencing. Findings of the study overall: Vgamma9/Vdelta2+ T cells showed a stable polyclonal repertoire with shared TCRgamma sequences.

In its sample, this clone was seen many times. The antigen is undetermined. TCRdb lists the protein of a much larger clone for this DNA, which differs at residue 3, so this is likely a read error; the protein given here is translated from the DNA itself. TCRdb called clones anew from the multiplex PCR reads with CATT. The sample yields some 14,000 gamma-chain clones, approximately 1.5% seen once. Sequenced input: gamma-delta T cells from blood. The sequence came from a pool of human donors (malaria-infected and uninfected, not separated). The chain links TRGV9 to TRGJ1 or TRGJ2. As TCRdb names no J gene, one was assigned here on the basis of a DNA match to germline. For the CDR3, the DNA is TGTGCCTCGTGGGATCCCTCGGGGGATTATAAGAAACTCTTT. Translating it yields CASWDPSGDYKKLF.